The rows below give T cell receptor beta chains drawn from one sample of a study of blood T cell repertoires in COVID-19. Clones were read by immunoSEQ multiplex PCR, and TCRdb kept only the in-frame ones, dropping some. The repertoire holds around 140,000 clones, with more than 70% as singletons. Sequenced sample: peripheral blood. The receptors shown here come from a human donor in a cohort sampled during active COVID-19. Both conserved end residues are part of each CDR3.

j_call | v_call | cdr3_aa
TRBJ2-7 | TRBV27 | CASSSPDNPYEQYF
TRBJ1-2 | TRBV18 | CASSPSGQGALGYGYTF
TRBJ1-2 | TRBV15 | CATSREGLGYGYTF
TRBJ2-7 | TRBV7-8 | CASSLEFMGQGLYEQYF
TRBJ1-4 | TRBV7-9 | CASSHIANEKLFF
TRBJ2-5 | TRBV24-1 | CATSARVPETQYF
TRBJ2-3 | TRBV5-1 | CASRDGGADTQYF
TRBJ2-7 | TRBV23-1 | CASSPRGRGMAYEQYF
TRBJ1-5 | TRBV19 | CASSIDGGQPQHF
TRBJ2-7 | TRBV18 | CASSPHASHEQYF
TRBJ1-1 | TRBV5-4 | CASSLALGQGTEAFF